Following are 19 T cell receptor beta chains from one sample sequenced in a study of CD8+CD57+ T cells in acquired aplastic anemia. Selection for sequencing was limited to patients who had shown CD8+CD57+ cell expansion by flow cytometry. Researchers used genomic DNA as the template to profile TCR beta VDJ and CDR3. One entry per CDR3 protein results from TCRdb running MiXCR on the reads. This sample has about 200,000 distinct CDR3 sequences, with 65% found just once. Material: sorted CD4+, CD8+, or CD8+CD57+ T cells (not recorded which) from PBMCs. The receptors derive from a human donor with aplastic anemia.

The chain couples TRBV5-1 to TRBJ1-2; 7 positions agree with TRBD1. Germline-derived CDR1 and CDR2 are SGHRS and YFSETQ. Trimming cost V 0 bases and J 6 bases; bases outside gene matches: 8. This CDR3 has 15 amino acids. CDR3 bases: TGCGCCAGCAGCTTGGACGAGGGGACAGCGGATGGCTACACCTTC. This sequence encodes CASSLDEGTADGYTF. The full variable domain, with the rest looked up from reference TRBV5-1 and TRBJ1-2, is KAGVTQTPRYLIKTRGQQVTLSCSPISGHRSVSWYQQTPGQGLQFLFEYFSETQRNKGNFPGRFSGRQFSNSRSEMNVSTLELGDSALYLCASSLDEGTADGYTFGSGTRLTVV.

The chain employs TRBV24-1 and TRBJ1-2; D might be TRBD1 (6 bases). The CDR3 covers 14 residues. Trimming removed 2 bases at V and 5 bases at J, with 11 bases between. The germline CDR1 and CDR2 sequences are KGHDR and SFDVKD. Here the CDR3 reads CATSDSDRSYGYTF. The CDR3, as DNA: TGTGCCACCAGTGATTCCGACAGGTCTTATGGCTACACCTTC.

The chain links TRBV19 to TRBJ1-6; D is ambiguous. Germline CDR1 and CDR2: LNHDA and SQIVND (reference sequence). V lost 8 bases, J lost 7 bases, and 12 bases lay in between. This CDR3 has 13 amino acids. The CDR3 DNA is TGTGCCAGTTCCGACACTTGGAATTCACCCCTCCACTTT. This codes for CASSDTWNSPLHF.

The table lists this clonotype with a few counts. The V and J genes are TRBV5-5 and TRBJ2-3; 7 bases align to TRBD2. From germline, CDR1 is SGHKS and CDR2 YYEKEE (reference sequence). V shed 0 bases and J 3 bases; nucleotides not matched to a gene: 1. CDR3 length equals 14 residues. CDR3 residues: CASSLVRGTDTQYF. The CDR3 DNA follows: TGTGCCAGCAGCTTGGTGCGGGGGACAGATACGCAGTATTTT.

The chain recombines TRBV9 with TRBJ2-7, with D tentatively TRBD1 (6 bases). The germline V gene encodes CDR1 SGDLS and CDR2 YYNGEE. Trimming pared 0 bases from V and 3 bases from J, leaving 10 bases between. CDR3 size: 14 residues. The chain's CDR3 is CASSVDGQYYEQYF. CDR3 in DNA: TGTGCCAGCAGCGTAGACGGACAGTACTACGAGCAGTACTTC.

V is TRBV20-1 and J is TRBJ2-5; 10 bases align to TRBD1. This CDR3 is built from 15 residues. V was clipped by 4 bases and J by 5 bases; unmatched bases: 10. The germline gives CDR1 DFQATT, CDR2 SNEGSKA (reference sequence). The CDR3, as DNA: TGCAGTGCTAAAGCCGGGACAGGGGAATGGGAGACCCAGTACTTC. Its protein is CSAKAGTGEWETQYF.

The chain employs TRBV10-3 and TRBJ2-3; no firm D call. Trimming removed 4 bases at V and 1 base at J, with 6 bases between. This CDR3 contains 13 residues. The germline V gene encodes CDR1 ENHRY and CDR2 SYGVKD. CDR3 DNA sequence: TGTGCCATCAGTGGAAAGGGCACAGATACGCAGTATTTT. Its protein is CAISGKGTDTQYF.

The CDR3 DNA sequence: TGTGCCAGCAGCTTTGGCCAGGGCCGGACAGATACGCAGTATTTT. Protein: CASSFGQGRTDTQYF. This rearrangement joins TRBV11-2 to TRBJ2-3, with D perhaps TRBD1 (5 bases). This CDR3 contains 15 residues. Germline-derived CDR1 and CDR2 are SGHAT and FQNNGV. V lost 3 bases and J lost 3, with 13 bases in between.

The chain carries TRBV11-1 and TRBJ2-1; no firm D call. This CDR3 region has 13 residues. Germline CDR1 reads SGHAT; CDR2 reads FQDESV (reference sequence). V was shortened by 5 bases and J by 10 bases, with 15 bases between the two germline ends. Here the CDR3 reads CASSDREFYEQFF. The CDR3 bases are TGTGCCAGCAGCGATAGGGAATTTTACGAGCAGTTCTTC.

The rearrangement uses TRBV2 and TRBJ2-7, with TRBD1 matching 9 bases. V gave up 8 bases and J gave up 4 bases; unmatched junction bases: 15. CDR1 SNHLY and CDR2 FYNNEI come from the germline V gene. There are 16 residues in the CDR3. For the CDR3, the DNA is TGTGCCAGCGGCTCTCAAGGGGACAGGGCGCCTTACGAGCAGTACTTC. Its translation is CASGSQGDRAPYEQYF.

Details on this clonotype: An end of the junction does not agree with germline; a read error may underlie this. The genes are TRBV6-4 and TRBJ2-3; unclear D gene. CDR3 size: 13 residues. Germline lookup yields CDR1 MRHNA and CDR2 SNTAGT. The DNA for the CDR3 is TGTGCCAGCGGTGACACCGAGACAGATACGCAGTATTTT. Its protein product is CASGDTETDTQYF.

This chain connects TRBV7-3 to TRBJ2-4, with 15 positions matching TRBD2. V dropped 2 bases and J dropped 6; count of bases not matched to a gene: 11. Germline CDR1 is SGHTA and CDR2 is FQGTGA. The CDR3 has 19 residues. CDR3 bases: TGTGCCAGCAGCTTAGGGGCGCCGGGACTAGCGGGGGGATTAAACATTCAGTACTTC. Its translation is CASSLGAPGLAGGLNIQYF.

The rearrangement joins TRBV24-1 to TRBJ1-2, with D tentatively TRBD1 (6 bases). Trimming stripped 1 base from V and 4 bases from J, with 18 bases between. The germline CDR1 and CDR2 sequences are KGHDR and SFDVKD. The CDR3 loop spans 17 amino acids. The CDR3 DNA reads TGTGCCACCAGTGATTTTCAGGGGTACAGGGTGGCCTATGGCTACACCTTC. It specifies CATSDFQGYRVAYGYTF.

The chain combines TRBV15 with TRBJ2-7; D remains ambiguous. V was cut by 0 bases and J by 3 bases, with 6 bases left in between. This CDR3 has 13 amino acids. Germline lookup yields CDR1 LNHNV and CDR2 YYDKDF (reference sequence). CDR3 amino acids: CATSRELGYEQYF. The CDR3 bases are TGTGCCACCAGCAGAGAACTCGGCTACGAGCAGTACTTC. Full variable domain (rest looked up from reference TRBV15 and TRBJ2-7): DAMVIQNPRYQVTQFGKPVTLSCSQTLNHNVMYWYQQKSSQAPKLLFHYYDKDFNNEADTPDNFQSRRPNTSFCFLDIRSPGLGDTAMYLCATSRELGYEQYFGPGTRLTVT.

The chain joins TRBV5-1 to TRBJ1-2; 7 bases match TRBD1. CDR1 and CDR2 (germline): SGHRS, YFSETQ. The CDR3 is 14 amino acids. The V and J ends lost 2 bases and 2 bases, in that order; junction bases with no gene match: 3. The CDR3: CASSFDRENYGYTF. In DNA form, the CDR3 reads TGCGCCAGCAGCTTCGACAGGGAGAACTATGGCTACACCTTC.

The chain employs TRBV9 and TRBJ1-2; D remains unclear. CDR1 and CDR2 from the germline V gene are SGDLS and YYNGEE. The CDR3 contains 13 residues. V was cut by 0 bases and J by 4 bases, with 7 bases left in between. CDR3 bases: TGTGCCAGCAGCGTAGCTCTCGGCTATGGCTACACCTTC. The encoded protein is CASSVALGYGYTF.

The chain couples TRBV7-2 to TRBJ1-3; D is ambiguous. Trimming stripped 1 base from V and 0 bases from J, with 10 bases between. Germline V gene lookup returns CDR1 SGHTA and CDR2 FQGNSA. The CDR3 extends over 16 amino acids. The CDR3 region has the DNA TGTGCCAGCAGCTTAGTGGGCTCTTCCTCTGGAAACACCATATATTTT. It specifies CASSLVGSSSGNTIYF. The complete variable domain, with remaining parts taken from reference TRBV7-2 and TRBJ1-3, reads GAGVSQSPSNKVTEKGKDVELRCDPISGHTALYWYRQSLGQGLEFLIYFQGNSAPDKSGLPSDRFSAERTGGSVSTLTIQRTQQEDSAVYLCASSLVGSSSGNTIYFGEGSWLTVV.

This sequence joins TRBV19 and TRBJ1-3, with D unresolved. The CDR3 sequence is 15 residues long. Per the germline V gene, CDR1 is LNHDA and CDR2 is SQIVND (reference sequence). V was cut by 0 bases and J by 2 bases, with 8 bases left in between. CDR3 protein: CASSIDWETGNTIYF. CDR3 nucleotide sequence: TGTGCCAGTAGTATAGACTGGGAAACTGGAAACACCATATATTTT.

This sequence joins TRBV20-1 and TRBJ2-7; D is unclear. This CDR3 comprises 14 residues. In germline, CDR1 is DFQATT, CDR2 SNEGSKA (reference sequence). V was clipped by 0 bases and J by 3 bases, with 12 bases between them. The DNA for the CDR3 is TGCAGTGCTAGAGATTTCAGCAGAAGCTACGAGCAGTACTTC. It encodes CSARDFSRSYEQYF.